One and the same sample provided the 32 T cell receptor beta chains below, sequenced in a study of CD4 T cells in relation to SARS-CoV-2 and coronaviruses. These receptors have no identified antigens. Generated by immunoSEQ multiplex PCR, the TCRdb table keeps only in-frame clones and is missing some. Of approximately 41,000 clones listed, over 70% were seen once; the top ten hold roughly 22%. Sequences were obtained from memory CD4+ T cells from PBMCs, cultured in vitro. These receptors came from an adult with COVID-19.

The chain couples TRBV4-1 to TRBJ1-6; no firm D call. The germline V gene has CDR1 MGHRA and CDR2 YSYEKL. The CDR3 sequence is 14 residues long. The ends were cut back, 0 bases at V and 4 bases at J, with 4 bases in the middle. CDR3 protein: CASSQDWYNSPLHF. DNA of the CDR3: TGCGCCAGCAGCCAAGATTGGTATAATTCACCCCTCCACTTT.

The V call is TRBV4-1, the J call TRBJ2-3; D gene uncertain. The germline V and J ends were trimmed by 6 bases and 0 bases, with 7 bases remaining between them. Germline V gene data show CDR1 as MGHRA and CDR2 as YSYEKL. The CDR3 sequence is 13 residues long. CDR3 amino acids: CASRPVSTDTQYF. The CDR3, as DNA: TGCGCCAGCAGACCAGTTAGCACAGATACGCAGTATTTT.

This clone was seen more than once but under ten times. The chain is built from TRBV18 and TRBJ2-5; D unresolved. This CDR3 has 11 residues. The germline V and J ends were trimmed by 1 base and 3 bases, with 0 bases remaining between them. The germline CDR1 and CDR2 sequences are KGHSH and LQKENI. This chain's CDR3 is CASSPQETQYF. For the CDR3, the DNA is TGTGCCAGCTCACCACAAGAGACCCAGTACTTC.

The chain uses TRBV18 and TRBJ2-5; possible D gene TRBD1, 5 bases. V was cut by 2 bases and J by 4 bases, with 14 bases left in between. The CDR3 covers 15 residues. Germline assignment: CDR1 KGHSH and CDR2 LQKENI. CDR3 nucleotide sequence: TGTGCCAGCTCACCAACTCAGGGAACCAGAGAGACCCAGTACTTC. Amino acids: CASSPTQGTRETQYF.

CDR3 sequence: CACDRQTYYEQYF. CDR3 DNA: TGTGCCTGTGACAGGCAAACCTACTACGAGCAGTACTTC. The chain links TRBV30 to TRBJ2-7, with D tentatively TRBD1 (6 bases). Germline values: CDR1 GTSNPN, CDR2 SVGIG (reference sequence). The CDR3 is 13 residues long. The V gene lost 6 bases and the J gene lost 3 bases, with 15 bases spanning the gap.

V gene TRBV29-1 combines with J gene TRBJ2-7, with 11 bases that match TRBD2. The V gene's germline CDR1 is SQVTM and CDR2 ANQGSEA. This CDR3 contains 14 residues. V shed 7 bases and J 2 bases; nucleotides not matched to a gene: 7. DNA of the CDR3: TGCAGCGCAACGGGACTAGCGGTAACCTACGAGCAGTACTTC. Its translation: CSATGLAVTYEQYF.

The chain recombines TRBV5-4 with TRBJ2-2; no reliable D call. Trimming took off 4 bases at V and 8 bases at J, with 15 bases between the two ends. Germline loops: CDR1 SGHNT, CDR2 YYREEE (reference sequence). The CDR3 is 14 amino acids. This CDR3 reads CASSVRAGRGELFF. The CDR3 region has the DNA TGTGCCAGCAGCGTAAGGGCAGGCAGAGGGGAGCTGTTTTTT.

The chain is built from TRBV29-1 and TRBJ2-7, with 8 bases lining up with TRBD1. V was clipped by 7 bases and J by 6 bases; unmatched bases: 14. The CDR3 is 14 amino acids. Germline V lookup: CDR1 SQVTM, CDR2 ANQGSEA. CDR3 DNA sequence: TGCAGCGCCCGAGGAGACAGGGGTGTGGGCGAGCAGTACTTC. It translates to CSARGDRGVGEQYF.

J is TRBJ2-7 and V is TRBV5-1; a possible D gene is TRBD2 (5 bases). V was pared by 3 bases and J by 5 bases, with 15 bases between. This CDR3 is built from 14 residues. Per germline, CDR1 SGHRS and CDR2 YFSETQ. CDR3 protein: CASSYWESSNEQYF. CDR3 in DNA: TGCGCCAGCAGCTACTGGGAGTCGTCCAACGAGCAGTACTTC.

This chain uses TRBV10-1 with TRBJ2-1, with 11 bases identical to TRBD2. V shed 8 bases, J shed 8 bases, and the junction held 8 bases outside the gene matches. The CDR3 is 14 amino acids. Germline values: CDR1 WNHNN, CDR2 SYGVQD (reference sequence). CDR3 loop: CASLTSGRGYEQFF. In DNA form, the CDR3 reads TGCGCCAGCCTTACTAGCGGGAGAGGTTATGAGCAGTTCTTC.

This clone showed up just once. J is TRBJ2-7 and V is TRBV6-5; D is perhaps TRBD2 (6 bases). Trimming took off 6 bases at V and 5 bases at J, with 14 bases between the two ends. The CDR3 is 13 amino acids. Germline V gene lookup returns CDR1 MNHEY and CDR2 SVGAGI. CDR3 bases: TGTGCCAGCAGCCGAAGACTAGGAAACGAGCAGTACTTC. This sequence encodes CASSRRLGNEQYF.

The chain couples TRBV28 to TRBJ1-4, with 7 bases lining up with TRBD1. V lost 10 bases and J lost 4; bases outside the gene matches: 9. The germline V gene has CDR1 MDHEN and CDR2 SYDVKM. This CDR3 is built from 14 residues. CDR3 region: CATSGAGGNEKLFF. The DNA of the CDR3 is TGTGCCACCAGCGGGGCAGGGGGTAATGAAAAACTGTTTTTT.

This clone was seen only a few times. The chain carries TRBV28 and TRBJ1-5; no firm D call. CDR1 is MDHEN and CDR2 is SYDVKM in the germline V gene. V was trimmed by 3 bases and J by 2 bases, leaving 14 bases between them. This CDR3 comprises 16 residues. The DNA of the CDR3 is TGTGCCAGCAGTTTCTTTGGGCAGGAAGGCAATCAGCCCCAGCATTTT. This codes for CASSFFGQEGNQPQHF. The full variable domain, with the rest looked up from reference TRBV28 and TRBJ1-5, is DVKVTQSSRYLVKRTGEKVFLECVQDMDHENMFWYRQDPGLGLRLIYFSYDVKMKEKGDIPEGYSVSREKKERFSLILESASTNQTSMYLCASSFFGQEGNQPQHFGDGTRLSIL.

The chain combines TRBV4-1 with TRBJ1-1, with D maybe TRBD1 (5 bases). Trimming removed 0 bases at V and 11 bases at J, with 16 bases between. Germline assignment: CDR1 MGHRA and CDR2 YSYEKL. This CDR3 contains 14 residues. This chain's CDR3 is CASSQDRVRVRAFF. The CDR3 region has the DNA TGCGCCAGCAGCCAAGACAGGGTGCGTGTGCGGGCTTTCTTT.

This clone was recorded a few times. This chain joins TRBV5-1 and TRBJ2-1; TRBD2 aligns across 11 bases. The trim removed 1 base at V and 0 bases at J, leaving 0 bases unmatched. Germline V gives CDR1 SGHRS, CDR2 YFSETQ. The CDR3 is made up of 16 amino acids. This CDR3 is CASSLTSGSSYNEQFF. CDR3 DNA: TGCGCCAGCAGCTTGACTAGCGGGAGCTCCTACAATGAGCAGTTCTTC.

The J gene is TRBJ2-7, the V gene TRBV4-1; 14 bases line up with TRBD2. After removal of 4 bases from V and 0 bases from J, the junction contained 8 bases not matched to a gene. This CDR3 has 18 residues. The V gene's germline CDR1 is MGHRA and CDR2 YSYEKL. As DNA, the CDR3 is TGCGCCAGCAGCCTCGGGACTAGCGGGAGATGGATCTCCTACGAGCAGTACTTC. Translated: CASSLGTSGRWISYEQYF.

This chain uses TRBV7-9 with TRBJ1-1, with 8 bases identical to TRBD1. V was clipped by 5 bases and J by 5 bases; unmatched bases: 7. Per the germline V gene, CDR1 is SEHNR and CDR2 is FQNEAQ (reference sequence). The CDR3 extends over 14 amino acids. The DNA of the CDR3 is TGTGCCAGCAGCCCAAGACAGGGGTGGACTGAAGCTTTCTTT. Translated: CASSPRQGWTEAFF. Complete variable domain (other parts from reference TRBV7-9 and TRBJ1-1): DTGVSQNPRHKITKRGQNVTFRCDPISEHNRLYWYRQTLGQGPEFLTYFQNEAQLEKSRLLSDRFSAERPKGSFSTLEIQRTEQGDSAMYLCASSPRQGWTEAFFGQGTRLTVV.

The genes are TRBV30 and TRBJ1-5; D remains unclear. CDR1 and CDR2 from the germline V gene are GTSNPN and SVGIG (reference sequence). The CDR3 is made up of 12 amino acids. The germline V and J ends were trimmed by 4 bases and 11 bases, with 15 bases remaining between them. The CDR3 region has the DNA TGTGCCTGGAAGGCATGCTTCTTGACCCAGCATTTT. Translated, it gives CAWKACFLTQHF.

The chain employs TRBV6-6 and TRBJ1-3; D not certain. Trimming shortened V by 7 bases and J by 8 bases, and 9 bases separated the two germline ends. CDR3 length: 11 amino acids. Germline CDR1 is MNHNY and CDR2 is SVGAGI (reference sequence). The CDR3 loop reads CASTHSDTIYF. For the CDR3, the DNA is TGTGCCAGCACCCATTCGGACACCATATATTTT.

This clone was observed a handful of times. This sequence joins TRBV28 and TRBJ2-2, with TRBD2 identical over 9 bases. J lost 1 base, V lost 3 bases, and 3 bases had no gene match. The CDR3 is 16 amino acids. The germline V gene has CDR1 MDHEN and CDR2 SYDVKM. The CDR3 spells CASSLETSGNTGELFF. The CDR3 nucleotides read TGTGCCAGCAGTTTGGAGACTAGCGGGAACACCGGGGAGCTGTTTTTT.

This clone was seen a single time. The gene calls are TRBV4-2 and TRBJ2-5; 7 nucleotides match TRBD1. This CDR3 is 17 amino acids long. Looked up from germline, CDR1 is LGHNA and CDR2 is YNFKEQ. J lost 5 bases, V lost 0 bases, and 12 bases had no gene match. This CDR3 is CASSQDLAGGIWETQYF. The CDR3 DNA reads TGTGCCAGCAGCCAAGATCTTGCAGGGGGAATATGGGAGACCCAGTACTTC.

The genes are TRBV4-3 and TRBJ2-1; D possibly corresponds to TRBD2 (6 bases). The CDR3 length is 20 residues. Germline-derived CDR1 and CDR2 are LGHNA and YSLEER. Trimming took 0 bases from V and 0 from J, leaving 21 bases between them. CDR3 DNA sequence: TGCGCCAGCAGCCAAGACCCCGGACTACCATCCGTCTTCTCCTACAATGAGCAGTTCTTC. Protein: CASSQDPGLPSVFSYNEQFF.

This clone has a handful of counts. The chain joins TRBV20-1 to TRBJ2-2; D is ambiguous. V lost 4 bases and J lost 7, with 13 bases in between. Germline V gene data show CDR1 as DFQATT and CDR2 as SNEGSKA (reference sequence). This CDR3 is built from 13 residues. The CDR3 protein is CSAIENGVGELFF. CDR3 bases: TGCAGTGCTATTGAAAATGGGGTCGGGGAGCTGTTTTTT.

J is TRBJ2-4 and V is TRBV7-9; TRBD2 aligns across 9 bases. The germline CDR1 and CDR2 sequences are SEHNR and FQNEAQ (reference sequence). The CDR3 spans 17 residues. Unmatched junction bases numbered 9, after V lost 6 bases and J lost 0 bases. CDR3: CASRSGTSRKAKNIQYF. The CDR3 region has the DNA TGTGCCAGCAGATCCGGGACTAGCCGGAAAGCCAAAAACATTCAGTACTTC.

This chain's CDR3 is CASSLRGGVAKNIQYF. In DNA form, the CDR3 reads TGTGCCAGCAGCTTGCGGGGGGGAGTAGCCAAAAACATTCAGTACTTC. V is TRBV5-4 and J is TRBJ2-4; 8 bases are shared with TRBD2. The CDR3 sequence is 16 residues long. The germline V gene encodes CDR1 SGHNT and CDR2 YYREEE (reference sequence). Losses at the gene ends were 1 base for V and 0 bases for J; bases not matched to a gene: 3.

This clone has a single count. The genes are TRBV7-8 and TRBJ2-1, with D possibly being TRBD2 (6 bases). The germline gives CDR1 SGHVS, CDR2 FQNEAQ. V lost 4 bases, J lost 4 bases, and 11 bases lay in between. The CDR3 covers 14 residues. DNA for the CDR3: TGTGCCAGCAGCTGGGGGACTCGGTACAATGAGCAGTTCTTC. The encoded protein is CASSWGTRYNEQFF.

The CDR3 protein is CASSFGTIGELFF. The CDR3 bases are TGTGCCAGCAGTTTTGGGACGATCGGGGAGCTGTTTTTT. J is TRBJ2-2 and V is TRBV12-3 or TRBV12-4, with D perhaps being TRBD1 or TRBD2 (5 bases each). This CDR3 region has 13 residues. Trimming shortened V by 3 bases and J by 7 bases, and 9 bases separated the two germline ends.

The chain has TRBV9 and TRBJ1-1, with D tentatively TRBD1 (6 bases). CDR1 and CDR2 from the germline V gene are SGDLS and YYNGEE. V was trimmed by 2 bases and J by 6 bases, leaving 11 bases between them. This CDR3 is built from 13 residues. In DNA, the CDR3 is TGTGCCAGCAGCGTCGAACAGGGTGCTGAAGCTTTCTTT. Protein product: CASSVEQGAEAFF.

The J gene is TRBJ2-7, the V gene TRBV5-5; 7 bases fit TRBD1. The V gene's germline CDR1 is SGHKS and CDR2 YYEKEE (reference sequence). With 4 bases clipped from V and 6 bases from J, the junction kept 7 bases outside the gene matches. This CDR3 region has 13 residues. The CDR3 protein is CASSKQTGSEQYF. CDR3 nucleotides: TGTGCCAGCAGCAAACAGACAGGGAGCGAGCAGTACTTC.

The J gene is TRBJ1-3, the V gene TRBV6-2 or TRBV6-3; D perhaps matches TRBD1 (5 bases). The germline V gene has CDR1 MNHEY and CDR2 SVGEGT. The CDR3 runs to 17 residues. V shed 0 bases and J shed 0 bases, with 12 bases lying between them. Here the CDR3 DNA reads TGTGCCAGCAGTTACTCGCCAAACAGGATCTCTGGAAACACCATATATTTT. This encodes CASSYSPNRISGNTIYF.

The rearrangement links TRBV20-1 to TRBJ2-4; D is tentatively TRBD1 or TRBD2 (6 bases each). Per the germline V gene, CDR1 is DFQATT and CDR2 is SNEGSKA (reference sequence). V lost 3 bases and J lost 8, with 20 bases in between. This CDR3 is 15 amino acids long. Here the CDR3 reads CSASSMWGAPDIQYF. CDR3 sequence (DNA): TGCAGTGCTAGTAGCATGTGGGGGGCGCCGGACATTCAGTACTTC.

This clone was observed once. This rearrangement joins TRBV13 to TRBJ1-3, with D possibly matching TRBD1 (5 bases). V lost 5 bases and J 0 bases, leaving 17 bases between the germline ends. CDR1 and CDR2 from the germline V gene are PRHDT and FYEKMQ (reference sequence). The CDR3 is made up of 17 amino acids. The CDR3 protein is CASSNLDRTSSGNTIYF. The CDR3 region has the DNA TGTGCCAGCAGCAACTTAGACCGGACAAGCTCTGGAAACACCATATATTTT.